This TCR beta chain came from a study of blood T cells in healthy people across ages. A second about 6 to 11 cycle PCR used barcoded and J-beta primers. Every single cDNA molecule received a tag from a template-switch adaptor with 12 random nucleotides. TCRdb re-called the 5' RACE reads with MiXCR, one entry per CDR3 protein. The sample carries approximately 880,000 distinct CDR3 sequences, approximately 49% recorded once. The authors drew around 9.3 milliliters of peripheral blood from each donor. Germline V gene data show CDR1 as MGHRA and CDR2 as YSYEKL. The CDR3 extends over 14 amino acids. Deletions cut 1 base from V and 6 bases from J, with 13 bases between.

This clonotype was obtained from a man younger than 40 in good health. This chain uses TRBV4-1 with TRBJ2-7; TRBD2 might be the D (7 bases). The source material was blood. CDR3 nucleotide sequence: TGCGCCAGCAGCCAAGTCGGGGGGCCAAGCGAGCAGTACTTC. Its translation: CASSQVGGPSEQYF.